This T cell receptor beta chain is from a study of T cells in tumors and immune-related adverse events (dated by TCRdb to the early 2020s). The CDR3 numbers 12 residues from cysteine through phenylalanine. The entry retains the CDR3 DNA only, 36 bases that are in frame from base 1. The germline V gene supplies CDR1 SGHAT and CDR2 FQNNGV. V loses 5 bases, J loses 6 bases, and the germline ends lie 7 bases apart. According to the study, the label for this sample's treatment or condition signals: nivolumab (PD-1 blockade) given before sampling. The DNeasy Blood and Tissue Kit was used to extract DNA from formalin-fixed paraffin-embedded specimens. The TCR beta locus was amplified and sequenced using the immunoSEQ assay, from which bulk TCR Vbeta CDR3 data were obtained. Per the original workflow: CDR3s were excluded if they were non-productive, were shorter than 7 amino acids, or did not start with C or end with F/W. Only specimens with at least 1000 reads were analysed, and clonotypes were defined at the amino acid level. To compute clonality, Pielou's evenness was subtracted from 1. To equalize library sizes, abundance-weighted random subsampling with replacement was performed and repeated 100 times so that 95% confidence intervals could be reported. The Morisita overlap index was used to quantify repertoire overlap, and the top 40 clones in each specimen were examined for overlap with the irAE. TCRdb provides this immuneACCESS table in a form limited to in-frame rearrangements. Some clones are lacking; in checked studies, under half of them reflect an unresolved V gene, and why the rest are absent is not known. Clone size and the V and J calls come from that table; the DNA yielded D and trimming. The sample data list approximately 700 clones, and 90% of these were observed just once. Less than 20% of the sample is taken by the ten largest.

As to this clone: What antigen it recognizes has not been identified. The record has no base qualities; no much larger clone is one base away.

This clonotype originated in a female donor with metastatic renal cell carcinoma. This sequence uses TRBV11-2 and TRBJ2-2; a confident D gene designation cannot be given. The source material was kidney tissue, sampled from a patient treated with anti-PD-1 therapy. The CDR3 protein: CASSPLPGELFF. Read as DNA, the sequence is TGTGCCAGCAGCCCCCTGCCCGGGGAGCTGTTTTTT.